This entry features one T cell receptor (beta chain) sequence. Libraries were prepared by immunoSEQ multiplex PCR; TCRdb keeps only in-frame clonotypes and omits some of them. The sample carries about 71,000 clones, approximately 94% recorded once. The germline V and J ends were trimmed by 5 bases and 3 bases, with 10 bases remaining between them. In germline, CDR1 is MNHEY, CDR2 SMNVEV (reference sequence). The CDR3 length is 13 residues. This specimen comes from a study of OX40 agonist ivuxolimab in advanced cancers. Study background: The study treated patients with ivuxolimab, an agonistic anti-OX40 (CD134) antibody.

The sequence came from an adult with an advanced solid tumor such as melanoma, head and neck, liver or kidney cancer. Here the sequenced sample was CD4+ or CD8+ T cells sorted from blood, taken in a trial of the OX40 agonist ivuxolimab. The J gene is TRBJ1-2, the V gene TRBV27; maybe TRBD1 (6 bases). CDR3 nucleotide sequence: TGTGCCAGCAGTAAACAGGGAGACTATGGCTACACCTTC. It specifies CASSKQGDYGYTF.